What follows are 6 T cell receptor beta chains derived from one specimen sequenced in a study of CD8 T cells in Susac syndrome. Random hexamers were used to reverse transcribe the RNA input (about 0.45 to 1 ug). Using its own MiXCR run on the immunoSEQ multiplex PCR reads, TCRdb lists one record per CDR3 protein. The profile shows 150,000 to 190,000 distinct CDR3 sequences, about 95% of them singletons. Sequencing was performed on CD8+ T cells from PBMCs. These receptors were obtained from a human donor with multiple sclerosis.

The gene calls are TRBV30 and TRBJ1-1; D gene uncertain. The CDR3 totals 15 residues. Germline V gives CDR1 GTSNPN, CDR2 SVGIG (reference sequence). V was shortened by 0 bases and J by 2 bases, with 13 bases between the two germline ends. The CDR3 coding sequence is TGTGCCTGGAGTGTAATCCTAACAGCTAACACTGAAGCTTTCTTT. Encoded protein: CAWSVILTANTEAFF.

This clonotype was picked up one time. DNA for the CDR3: TGTGCCACCAGCAGCGGGGATAGCAATCAGCCCCAGCATTTT. Translating gives CATSSGDSNQPQHF. The rearrangement joins TRBV15 to TRBJ1-5; D is unclear. The CDR3 has 14 amino acids. Germline V gene sequence: CDR1 LNHNV, CDR2 YYDKDF (reference sequence). V was clipped by 3 bases and J by 0 bases, with 6 bases between them. Looking up the rest from reference TRBV15 and TRBJ1-5 gives the full variable domain: DAMVIQNPRYQVTQFGKPVTLSCSQTLNHNVMYWYQQKSSQAPKLLFHYYDKDFNNEADTPDNFQSRRPNTSFCFLDIRSPGLGDTAMYLCATSSGDSNQPQHFGDGTRLSIL.

The chain recombines TRBV25-1 with TRBJ2-5, with 8 positions matching TRBD2. CDR3 size: 16 residues. Germline CDR1 is MGHDK and CDR2 is SYGVNS. Trimming at V came to 1 base and at J to 0 bases, leaving 4 bases not matched to a gene. This CDR3 reads CASSEWLRGDQETQYF. CDR3 nucleotides: TGTGCCAGCAGTGAATGGTTGCGGGGGGACCAAGAGACCCAGTACTTC.

The gene calls are TRBV6-5 and TRBJ1-1; D call uncertain. The V end was cut by 5 bases, the J end by 7 bases, with 11 bases between. Germline V gene lookup returns CDR1 MNHEY and CDR2 SVGAGI. The CDR3 sequence is 12 residues long. The CDR3 region has the DNA TGTGCCAGCAGTCCGATCGTTGGTGAAGCTTTCTTT. It specifies CASSPIVGEAFF.

The CDR3 DNA sequence: TGTGCCAGCAGCCAAGCGAGCAATGAGCAGTTCTTC. Protein sequence: CASSQASNEQFF. The chain combines TRBV3-1 with TRBJ2-1; no clear D gene. The CDR3 has 12 residues. CDR1 LGHDT and CDR2 YNNKEL come from the germline V gene (reference sequence). V lost 1 base and J 6 bases, leaving 4 bases between the germline ends.

J is TRBJ1-4 and V is TRBV7-9; 8 nucleotides match TRBD1. V gave up 6 bases and J gave up 7 bases; unmatched junction bases: 4. CDR1 and CDR2 (germline): SEHNR, FQNEAQ (reference sequence). The CDR3 is made up of 13 amino acids. CDR3: CASSITGGEKLFF. CDR3 nucleotides: TGTGCCAGCAGTATCACAGGGGGTGAAAAACTGTTTTTT. Variable domain in full (rest from reference TRBV7-9 and TRBJ1-4): DTGVSQNPRHKITKRGQNVTFRCDPISEHNRLYWYRQTLGQGPEFLTYFQNEAQLEKSRLLSDRFSAERPKGSFSTLEIQRTEQGDSAMYLCASSITGGEKLFFGSGTQLSVL.